Each of the 20 T cell receptor beta chains below was sequenced from the same sample in a study of cytomegalovirus exposure and HLA in healthy donors. The PCR used 60 Vbeta and 13 Jbeta primers. TCRdb's copy holds only in-frame clones and misses some; the assay was immunoSEQ multiplex PCR. Of some 200,000 clones in the sample, over 9.5% were seen once. The sample taken for sequencing was PBMCs. These receptors originate from a middle-aged man in good health and CMV-seropositive.

This clone was seen more than once but under ten times. The V call is TRBV29-1, the J call TRBJ2-2; 8 nucleotides agree with TRBD1. Per the germline V gene, CDR1 is SQVTM and CDR2 is ANQGSEA. V lost 5 bases and J lost 1; bases outside the gene matches: 6. The CDR3 runs to 15 residues. CDR3 sequence (DNA): TGCAGCGTTTCAGGACAGGGAATGAACACCGGGGAGCTGTTTTTT. Translated, it gives CSVSGQGMNTGELFF.

The genes are TRBV5-6 and TRBJ2-2; TRBD1 matches 7 bases. CDR1 and CDR2 (germline): SGHDT, YYEEEE. The CDR3 has 17 amino acids. Losses at the gene ends were 0 bases for V and 1 base for J; bases not matched to a gene: 6. CDR3 loop: CASSLDRGLMNTGELFF. CDR3 nucleotide sequence: TGTGCCAGCAGCTTGGACAGGGGCCTTATGAACACCGGGGAGCTGTTTTTT.

The gene calls are TRBV28 and TRBJ2-7; possibly TRBD1 for D (5 bases). Per the germline V gene, CDR1 is MDHEN and CDR2 is SYDVKM. V was shortened by 5 bases and J by 0 bases, with 11 bases between the two germline ends. This CDR3 region has 14 residues. The CDR3 here is CASSSTGSSYEQYV. The CDR3 bases are TGTGCCAGCAGTAGTACAGGAAGCTCCTACGAGCAGTACGTC.

This sequence joins TRBV19 and TRBJ2-5, with 8 bases fitting TRBD2. CDR3 length: 16 amino acids. The V segment lost 6 bases and the J segment 4 bases; nucleotides outside the gene matches: 13. CDR1 and CDR2 from the germline V gene are LNHDA and SQIVND (reference sequence). CDR3 protein: CASSNFHSGGGETQYF. For the CDR3, the DNA is TGTGCCAGTAGCAATTTTCACTCGGGGGGGGGAGAGACCCAGTACTTC.

The rearrangement links TRBV5-4 to TRBJ2-1, with 8 bases matching TRBD1. Unmatched junction bases numbered 4, after V lost 4 bases and J lost 7 bases. The CDR3 totals 13 residues. Looked up from germline, CDR1 is SGHNT and CDR2 is YYREEE (reference sequence). The CDR3 DNA reads TGTGCCAGCAGCCGACAGGGGAGAAATGAGCAGTTCTTC. The encoded protein is CASSRQGRNEQFF. Filled out from reference TRBV5-4 and TRBJ2-1, the complete variable domain reads ETGVTQSPTHLIKTRGQQVTLRCSSQSGHNTVSWYQQALGQGPQFIFQYYREEENGRGNFPPRFSGLQFPNYSSELNVNALELDDSALYLCASSRQGRNEQFFGPGTRLTVL.

This clone was counted only a few times. The V call is TRBV18, the J call TRBJ2-2, with TRBD2 identical over 10 bases. The CDR3 contains 16 residues. V was clipped by 3 bases and J by 4 bases; unmatched bases: 5. Germline-derived CDR1 and CDR2 are KGHSH and LQKENI. Here the CDR3 reads CASSPTSGAVTGELFF. As DNA, the CDR3 is TGTGCCAGCTCACCCACTAGCGGGGCTGTCACCGGGGAGCTGTTTTTT.

V usage is TRBV6-5 and J usage is TRBJ1-1, with D hard to call. Looked up from germline, CDR1 is MNHEY and CDR2 is SVGAGI. V was pared by 5 bases and J by 1 base, with 8 bases between. The CDR3 sequence is 13 residues long. The CDR3 DNA reads as TGTGCCAGCAGTGCGCGGGGGAACACTGAAGCTTTCTTT. Protein sequence: CASSARGNTEAFF.

The chain uses TRBV27 and TRBJ2-5; weak D call: TRBD2 (6 bases). The CDR3 is made up of 12 amino acids. Trimming took off 6 bases at V and 3 bases at J, with 8 bases between the two ends. Germline CDR1 is MNHEY and CDR2 is SMNVEV (reference sequence). DNA of the CDR3: TGTGCCAGCAGGGGGGGAAAAGAGACCCAGTACTTC. Its translation is CASRGGKETQYF.

This clone was seen more than once but under ten times. This sequence joins TRBV9 and TRBJ2-5, with D unclear. Germline-derived CDR1 and CDR2 are SGDLS and YYNGEE. The germline V and J ends were trimmed by 0 bases and 5 bases, with 14 bases remaining between them. CDR3 length: 15 amino acids. The CDR3 spells CASSVAPGLKETQYF. For the CDR3, the DNA is TGTGCCAGCAGCGTAGCGCCGGGTCTCAAGGAGACCCAGTACTTC.

This chain's CDR3 is CASSLEGLAGSVDTQYF. The CDR3 bases are TGTGCCAGCAGCTTAGAAGGACTAGCGGGGTCCGTAGATACGCAGTATTTT. The chain employs TRBV7-9 and TRBJ2-3; 12 nucleotides match TRBD2. J gave up 5 bases and V 1 base, and 7 bases lay outside the gene matches. From germline, CDR1 is SEHNR and CDR2 FQNEAQ (reference sequence). This CDR3 contains 17 residues.

This clone was seen a few times. This sequence joins TRBV28 and TRBJ1-2, with a tentative D call TRBD1 (5 bases). V was cut by 3 bases and J by 3 bases, with 8 bases left in between. This CDR3 comprises 13 residues. Germline V gene data show CDR1 as MDHEN and CDR2 as SYDVKM. The chain's CDR3 is CASSFGGDYGYTF. CDR3 bases: TGTGCCAGCAGTTTTGGGGGGGACTATGGCTACACCTTC.

In this sample, this clone turned up a few times. This rearrangement joins TRBV6-1 to TRBJ2-7; 7 bases line up with TRBD2. CDR3 length: 15 residues. J gave up 0 bases and V 7 bases, and 9 bases lay outside the gene matches. Germline assignment: CDR1 MNHNS and CDR2 SASEGT. The CDR3 nucleotides are TGTGCCAGCAACCCGATGGGAGGGCACTCCTACGAGCAGTACGTC. This translates into CASNPMGGHSYEQYV.

This clone showed up just a few times. The V and J genes are TRBV7-2 and TRBJ1-5, with unresolved D. Trimming stripped 3 bases from V and 0 bases from J, with 6 bases between. The V gene's germline CDR1 is SGHTA and CDR2 FQGNSA. This CDR3 contains 14 residues. This CDR3 reads CASSLEYSNQPQHF. Written as DNA, the CDR3 is TGTGCCAGCAGCTTGGAGTATAGCAATCAGCCCCAGCATTTT.

This clone was seen more than once but under ten times. The V gene is TRBV6-6, the J gene TRBJ1-5; possibly TRBD1 for D (6 bases). Trimming removed 7 bases at V and 9 bases at J, with 22 bases between. The length of the CDR3 is 15 residues. CDR1 and CDR2 from the germline V gene are MNHNY and SVGAGI (reference sequence). The CDR3 reads CASIHSGGARGPQHF. The CDR3, as DNA: TGTGCCAGCATCCACTCGGGGGGGGCGCGTGGGCCCCAGCATTTT.

The V and J genes are TRBV4-3 and TRBJ1-4; TRBD1 is a possible D gene (5 bases). This CDR3 spans 14 amino acids. Trimming left V 3 bases short and J 8 bases short, with 13 bases between. Germline CDR1 is LGHNA and CDR2 is YSLEER. The CDR3 protein is CASSQGTKGEKLFF. DNA for the CDR3: TGCGCCAGCAGCCAGGGGACTAAGGGGGAAAAACTGTTTTTT.

The gene calls are TRBV6-5 and TRBJ2-3; TRBD2 matches 7 bases. The germline gives CDR1 MNHEY, CDR2 SVGAGI. The CDR3 totals 15 residues. With 2 bases clipped from V and 0 bases from J, the junction kept 2 bases outside the gene matches. CDR3 protein: CASSYLAASTDTQYF. CDR3 sequence (DNA): TGTGCCAGCAGTTACCTAGCGGCGAGCACAGATACGCAGTATTTT.

A word on this clone: Other DNA sequences in the sample encode the same CDR3. The genes are TRBV7-8 and TRBJ1-4; a possible D gene is TRBD1 (5 bases). This CDR3 spans 14 amino acids. The germline CDR1 and CDR2 sequences are SGHVS and FQNEAQ. As DNA, the CDR3 is TGTGACTTCAGGGTAGGGCCAACTAATGAAAAACTGTTTTTT. Translating it yields CDFRVGPTNEKLFF.

The V gene is TRBV28, the J gene TRBJ1-2, with D possibly being TRBD1 (5 bases). V lost 3 bases, J lost 9 bases, and 8 bases lay in between. Germline V CDR1 and CDR2: MDHEN, SYDVKM. The CDR3 covers 11 residues. The CDR3 coding sequence is TGTGCCAGCAGTTTTGGGGCTAGCTACACCTTC. Amino acids: CASSFGASYTF.

This clone was observed at least ten times. V gene TRBV12-5 combines with J gene TRBJ2-3; the D gene is possibly TRBD2 (6 bases). CDR3 length: 13 amino acids. Germline V gene lookup returns CDR1 LGHNT and CDR2 FRNRAP. V was clipped by 9 bases and J by 6 bases, with 16 bases between them. CDR3 protein: CASSLGGRDTQYF. CDR3 DNA sequence: TGTGCTAGCAGCTTGGGGGGTAGGGATACGCAGTATTTT. Combining the CDR3 with reference TRBV12-5 and TRBJ2-3 gives the whole variable domain DARVTQTPRHKVTEMGQEVTMRCQPILGHNTVFWYRQTMMQGLELLAYFRNRAPLDDSGMPKDRFSAEMPDATLATLKIQPSEPRDSAVYFCASSLGGRDTQYFGPGTRLTVL.

This clone has more than one count but fewer than ten. The chain combines TRBV13 with TRBJ1-6; 9 bases are shared with TRBD1. Germline CDR1 and CDR2: PRHDT and FYEKMQ (reference sequence). V shed 1 base and J 10 bases; nucleotides not matched to a gene: 5. CDR3 length: 15 residues. CDR3 loop: CASSLAQGASSPLHF. DNA of the CDR3: TGTGCCAGCAGCTTAGCACAGGGGGCTTCCTCACCCCTCCACTTT.